This TCR beta chain was identified during a study of response to subunit inactivated influenza vaccine. The germline V and J ends were trimmed by 2 bases and 2 bases, with 13 bases remaining between them. The CDR3 is made up of 15 amino acids. CDR1 and CDR2 (germline): LGHNA, YSLEER. Notes on the study in general: Few new T cells, the authors suggested, are recruited by each seasonal influenza vaccination.

Each CDR3 protein gets one entry after TCRdb re-called the RT-PCR reads with MiXCR. The sample lists more than 400,000 distinct CDR3 sequences; around 7.7% were seen once. This clonotype occurred a few times. Its antigen is unidentified. Sample: PBMCs from blood, taken roughly 24 months after vaccination. The clonotype was recovered from a man between 50 and 75 years old who received an inactivated influenza vaccine. The chain recombines TRBV4-3 with TRBJ2-7, with D tentatively TRBD1 or TRBD2 (5 bases each). Here the CDR3 reads CASSQYRDGPYEQYF. The DNA for the CDR3 is TGCGCCAGCAGCCAATACCGGGACGGACCCTACGAGCAGTACTTC.